A selection of T cell receptor beta chains follows, all from one sample in a study of cytomegalovirus exposure and HLA in healthy donors. TCRdb's table, derived via immunoSEQ multiplex PCR, lists solely in-frame clones and lacks some. The profile shows some 160,000 clones, over 75% of them singletons. The material sequenced was PBMCs. Source of these receptors: a woman in her 30s in good health and CMV-seronegative. The CDR3 runs from the conserved cysteine through the conserved F or W. Fields, in order: V gene, D gene, clone size, CDR3 length, J gene, CDR3 protein, CDR3 DNA. A D gene is named only where the DNA matches it firmly. For some rows the clone size is stated as once, few or many, or as a class when expanded; others skip it.

v_call: TRBV7-9
d_call: TRBD1
clone_size: few
cdr3_length: 17
j_call: TRBJ1-2
cdr3_aa: CASSLARGQGFNYGYTF
cdr3_nt: TGTGCCAGCAGCTTAGCTAGGGGACAGGGATTTAACTATGGCTACACCTTC

v_call: TRBV6-1
d_call: TRBD1
clone_size: .
cdr3_length: 15
j_call: TRBJ1-1
cdr3_aa: CASSGTGRGITEAFF
cdr3_nt: TGTGCCAGCAGCGGGACAGGGAGGGGAATCACTGAAGCTTTCTTT

v_call: TRBV9
d_call: .
clone_size: once
cdr3_length: 15
j_call: TRBJ2-7
cdr3_aa: CASSVGGGTSYEQYF
cdr3_nt: TGTGCCAGCAGCGTAGGCGGGGGCACCTCCTACGAGCAGTACTTC

v_call: TRBV11-2
d_call: TRBD2
clone_size: .
cdr3_length: 14
j_call: TRBJ2-3
cdr3_aa: CASSLGAGTDTQYF
cdr3_nt: TGTGCCAGCAGCTTAGGAGCGGGGACAGATACGCAGTATTTT

v_call: TRBV5-1
d_call: TRBD2
clone_size: once
cdr3_length: 15
j_call: TRBJ2-1
cdr3_aa: CASSLVAGGVNEQFF
cdr3_nt: TGCGCCAGCAGCTTGGTAGCGGGGGGGGTTAATGAGCAGTTCTTC

v_call: TRBV13
d_call: TRBD2
clone_size: few
cdr3_length: 16
j_call: TRBJ2-2
cdr3_aa: CASSLGSGGAPGELFF
cdr3_nt: TGTGCCAGCAGCTTAGGTTCCGGGGGGGCCCCCGGGGAGCTGTTTTTT

v_call: TRBV25-1
d_call: .
clone_size: .
cdr3_length: 15
j_call: TRBJ1-5
cdr3_aa: CASSDGGYSNQPQHF
cdr3_nt: TGTGCCAGCAGTGATGGAGGATATAGCAATCAGCCCCAGCATTTT

v_call: TRBV6-1
d_call: .
clone_size: .
cdr3_length: 14
j_call: TRBJ1-2
cdr3_aa: CASSERVQGLSYTF
cdr3_nt: TGTGCCAGCAGTGAAAGAGTGCAGGGGTTGAGCTACACCTTC

v_call: TRBV6-1
d_call: TRBD1
clone_size: few
cdr3_length: 14
j_call: TRBJ2-2
cdr3_aa: CASSGQGETGELFF
cdr3_nt: TGTGCCAGCAGTGGACAGGGGGAGACCGGGGAGCTGTTTTTT

v_call: TRBV27
d_call: .
clone_size: .
cdr3_length: 10
j_call: TRBJ1-2
cdr3_aa: CASRQDGYTF
cdr3_nt: TGTGCCAGCCGGCAGGATGGCTACACCTTC

v_call: TRBV6-1
d_call: .
clone_size: few
cdr3_length: 13
j_call: TRBJ2-5
cdr3_aa: CASSGQHQETQYF
cdr3_nt: TGTGCCAGCAGTGGACAACACCAAGAGACCCAGTACTTC

v_call: TRBV11-2
d_call: .
clone_size: few
cdr3_length: 14
j_call: TRBJ2-1
cdr3_aa: CASSSKLTRYEQFF
cdr3_nt: TGTGCCAGCAGCTCCAAACTCACCCGCTATGAGCAGTTCTTC

v_call: TRBV5-6
d_call: .
clone_size: .
cdr3_length: 16
j_call: TRBJ2-5
cdr3_aa: CASSLAALIGVETQYF
cdr3_nt: TGTGCCAGCAGCTTGGCGGCCCTCATAGGGGTCGAGACCCAGTACTTC

v_call: TRBV15
d_call: .
clone_size: .
cdr3_length: 13
j_call: TRBJ2-7
cdr3_aa: CATSRGADYEQYF
cdr3_nt: TGTGCCACCAGCAGAGGGGCTGACTACGAGCAGTACTTC

v_call: TRBV10-3
d_call: .
clone_size: .
cdr3_length: 16
j_call: TRBJ1-4
cdr3_aa: CAISESMAGAGEKLFF
cdr3_nt: TGTGCCATCAGTGAGTCGATGGCGGGGGCTGGTGAAAAACTGTTTTTT

v_call: TRBV5-1
d_call: TRBD1
clone_size: .
cdr3_length: 14
j_call: TRBJ2-1
cdr3_aa: CASSSGQANNEQFF
cdr3_nt: TGCGCCAGCAGCTCCGGACAGGCAAACAATGAGCAGTTCTTC

v_call: TRBV6-1
d_call: TRBD1
clone_size: .
cdr3_length: 15
j_call: TRBJ1-5
cdr3_aa: CASSEAQGAGQPQHF
cdr3_nt: TGTGCCAGCAGTGAAGCGCAGGGGGCAGGGCAGCCCCAGCATTTT

v_call: TRBV6-5
d_call: TRBD1
clone_size: .
cdr3_length: 16
j_call: TRBJ2-7
cdr3_aa: CASSYSLGQELYEQYF
cdr3_nt: TGTGCCAGCAGTTACTCGTTGGGACAGGAGCTCTACGAGCAGTACTTC

v_call: TRBV5-1
d_call: TRBD1
clone_size: .
cdr3_length: 16
j_call: TRBJ2-7
cdr3_aa: CASRTIPRQGYYEQYF
cdr3_nt: TGCGCCAGCAGAACAATCCCGAGACAGGGGTACTACGAGCAGTACTTC

v_call: TRBV27
d_call: .
clone_size: .
cdr3_length: 17
j_call: TRBJ2-2
cdr3_aa: CASSLYPGGRSTGELFF
cdr3_nt: TGTGCCAGCAGTCTCTACCCGGGGGGCAGAAGCACCGGGGAGCTGTTTTTT

v_call: TRBV2
d_call: .
clone_size: once
cdr3_length: 15
j_call: TRBJ1-2
cdr3_aa: CASSEAWQGNYGYTF
cdr3_nt: TGTGCCAGCAGTGAAGCCTGGCAGGGCAACTATGGCTACACCTTC

v_call: TRBV18
d_call: TRBD1
clone_size: .
cdr3_length: 12
j_call: TRBJ1-2
cdr3_aa: CASSSTGDGYTF
cdr3_nt: TGTGCCAGCTCCTCGACAGGGGATGGCTACACCTTC

v_call: TRBV10-3
d_call: TRBD1
clone_size: .
cdr3_length: 15
j_call: TRBJ2-7
cdr3_aa: CAISGIGAGGYEQYF
cdr3_nt: TGTGCCATCAGTGGTATCGGGGCAGGGGGCTACGAGCAGTACTTC

v_call: TRBV29-1
d_call: .
clone_size: .
cdr3_length: 15
j_call: TRBJ2-3
cdr3_aa: CSSPGLATSTDTQYF
cdr3_nt: TGCAGCTCCCCCGGACTCGCTACTAGCACAGATACGCAGTATTTT

v_call: TRBV5-1
d_call: .
clone_size: .
cdr3_length: 13
j_call: TRBJ1-4
cdr3_aa: CASGSIEGGKLFF
cdr3_nt: TGCGCCAGCGGCTCTATCGAGGGAGGGAAACTGTTTTTT

v_call: TRBV6-1
d_call: TRBD2
clone_size: once
cdr3_length: 15
j_call: TRBJ2-5
cdr3_aa: CASRKLAGTQETQYF
cdr3_nt: TGTGCCAGCAGAAAACTAGCGGGCACCCAAGAGACCCAGTACTTC

v_call: TRBV18
d_call: .
clone_size: .
cdr3_length: 14
j_call: TRBJ1-4
cdr3_aa: CASSTLGRGEKLFF
cdr3_nt: TGTGCCAGCTCAACTCTGGGTCGGGGTGAAAAACTGTTTTTT

v_call: TRBV5-1
d_call: TRBD1
clone_size: .
cdr3_length: 13
j_call: TRBJ2-7
cdr3_aa: CASSQIQGAEQYF
cdr3_nt: TGCGCCAGTAGCCAAATTCAGGGGGCCGAGCAGTACTTC

v_call: TRBV5-1
d_call: TRBD1
clone_size: .
cdr3_length: 15
j_call: TRBJ2-2
cdr3_aa: CASSLGQQNTGELFF
cdr3_nt: TGCGCCAGCAGCCTGGGACAGCAGAACACCGGGGAGCTGTTTTTT

v_call: TRBV5-1
d_call: .
clone_size: .
cdr3_length: 14
j_call: TRBJ1-1
cdr3_aa: CASSSQERNTEAFF
cdr3_nt: TGCGCCAGCAGCTCCCAGGAACGGAACACTGAAGCTTTCTTT

v_call: TRBV13
d_call: TRBD1
clone_size: .
cdr3_length: 15
j_call: TRBJ1-6
cdr3_aa: CASSLSQGQHSPLHF
cdr3_nt: TGTGCCAGCAGCCTCAGCCAGGGACAGCATTCACCCCTCCACTTT

v_call: TRBV11-2
d_call: TRBD1
clone_size: .
cdr3_length: 16
j_call: TRBJ2-3
cdr3_aa: CASSARTGDRTDTQYF
cdr3_nt: TGTGCCAGCAGCGCGCGTACAGGGGACCGCACAGATACGCAGTATTTT

v_call: TRBV19
d_call: TRBD1
clone_size: .
cdr3_length: 15
j_call: TRBJ2-7
cdr3_aa: CASSRQGHPSYEQYF
cdr3_nt: TGTGCCAGTAGTAGACAGGGGCACCCTTCCTACGAGCAGTACTTC

v_call: TRBV5-4
d_call: .
clone_size: many
cdr3_length: 16
j_call: TRBJ2-7
cdr3_aa: CASSIGGTVPSYEQYF
cdr3_nt: TGTGCCAGCAGCATCGGCGGGACAGTTCCTTCCTACGAGCAGTACTTC

v_call: TRBV6-5
d_call: .
clone_size: .
cdr3_length: 15
j_call: TRBJ2-7
cdr3_aa: CASSYVSSFPYEQYF
cdr3_nt: TGTGCCAGCAGTTACGTTTCTTCCTTCCCCTACGAGCAGTACTTC

v_call: TRBV11-2
d_call: TRBD2
clone_size: once
cdr3_length: 19
j_call: TRBJ2-1
cdr3_aa: CASSPRLAGGSSSYNEQFF
cdr3_nt: TGTGCCAGCAGCCCAAGACTAGCGGGGGGGTCTAGCTCCTACAATGAGCAGTTCTTC

v_call: TRBV5-1
d_call: .
clone_size: .
cdr3_length: 13
j_call: TRBJ2-7
cdr3_aa: CASSYLQGYEQYF
cdr3_nt: TGCGCCAGCAGCTATCTACAGGGCTACGAGCAGTACTTC

v_call: TRBV27
d_call: TRBD1
clone_size: .
cdr3_length: 15
j_call: TRBJ1-2
cdr3_aa: CASSLVDGQGYGYTF
cdr3_nt: TGTGCCAGCAGTTTAGTGGATGGACAGGGGTATGGCTACACCTTC

v_call: TRBV4-1
d_call: TRBD1
clone_size: .
cdr3_length: 16
j_call: TRBJ2-2
cdr3_aa: CASSQGGQERSGELFF
cdr3_nt: TGCGCCAGCAGCCAAGGGGGACAGGAAAGGTCCGGGGAGCTGTTTTTT

v_call: TRBV5-4
d_call: TRBD1
clone_size: .
cdr3_length: 15
j_call: TRBJ2-5
cdr3_aa: CASSPSDRGTETQYF
cdr3_nt: TGTGCCAGCAGTCCTTCGGACAGGGGGACGGAGACCCAGTACTTC

v_call: TRBV27
d_call: TRBD1
clone_size: .
cdr3_length: 18
j_call: TRBJ2-6
cdr3_aa: CASSPDRVPSSGANVLTF
cdr3_nt: TGTGCCAGCAGTCCGGACAGGGTCCCCAGCTCTGGGGCCAACGTCCTGACTTTC

v_call: TRBV30
d_call: .
clone_size: .
cdr3_length: 13
j_call: TRBJ1-3
cdr3_aa: CAWSVLSGNTIYF
cdr3_nt: TGTGCCTGGAGTGTACTTTCTGGAAACACCATATATTTT

v_call: TRBV2
d_call: TRBD1
clone_size: few
cdr3_length: 16
j_call: TRBJ1-4
cdr3_aa: CASSEGVRQGREKLFF
cdr3_nt: TGTGCCAGCAGTGAGGGTGTGAGACAGGGGCGTGAAAAACTGTTTTTT

v_call: TRBV25-1
d_call: .
clone_size: .
cdr3_length: 16
j_call: TRBJ2-6
cdr3_aa: CASSEYGSSGANVLTF
cdr3_nt: TGTGCCAGCAGTGAATATGGTAGCTCTGGGGCCAACGTCCTGACTTTC

v_call: TRBV11-2
d_call: .
clone_size: .
cdr3_length: 13
j_call: TRBJ2-7
cdr3_aa: CASSLAFGGEQYF
cdr3_nt: TGTGCCAGCAGCTTAGCGTTCGGCGGGGAGCAGTACTTC

v_call: TRBV5-1
d_call: .
clone_size: .
cdr3_length: 16
j_call: TRBJ2-6
cdr3_aa: CASSTGLGPGANVLTF
cdr3_nt: TGCGCCAGCAGCACAGGGTTAGGTCCGGGGGCCAACGTCCTGACTTTC

v_call: TRBV5-6
d_call: .
clone_size: .
cdr3_length: 12
j_call: TRBJ1-2
cdr3_aa: CASSLDSYGYTF
cdr3_nt: TGTGCCAGCAGCTTGGACAGCTATGGCTACACCTTC

v_call: TRBV4-1
d_call: TRBD1
clone_size: .
cdr3_length: 16
j_call: TRBJ2-2
cdr3_aa: CASSQIGTAATGELFF
cdr3_nt: TGCGCCAGCAGCCAGATCGGGACAGCTGCCACCGGGGAGCTGTTTTTT

v_call: TRBV4-2
d_call: .
clone_size: few
cdr3_length: 15
j_call: TRBJ2-2
cdr3_aa: CASSQENTGTGELFF
cdr3_nt: TGTGCCAGCAGCCAGGAAAATACAGGGACCGGGGAGCTGTTTTTT

v_call: TRBV5-4
d_call: TRBD1
clone_size: .
cdr3_length: 16
j_call: TRBJ1-2
cdr3_aa: CASSTGQGVSNYGYTF
cdr3_nt: TGTGCCAGCAGCACGGGACAGGGGGTTTCTAACTATGGCTACACCTTC

v_call: TRBV10-2
d_call: .
clone_size: .
cdr3_length: 15
j_call: TRBJ1-5
cdr3_aa: CASSELAGANQPQHF
cdr3_nt: TGCGCCAGCAGTGAGCTAGCAGGGGCCAATCAGCCCCAGCATTTT

v_call: TRBV6-1
d_call: .
clone_size: .
cdr3_length: 13
j_call: TRBJ1-2
cdr3_aa: CASREGSNYGYTF
cdr3_nt: TGTGCCAGCCGAGAGGGCTCTAACTATGGCTACACCTTC

v_call: TRBV10-3
d_call: .
clone_size: .
cdr3_length: 17
j_call: TRBJ2-7
cdr3_aa: CAISGGEGRSSSYEQYF
cdr3_nt: TGTGCCATCAGTGGGGGGGAAGGAAGGTCAAGCTCCTACGAGCAGTACTTC